A single sample is the source of the 25 T cell receptor beta chains below, sequenced in a study of beta chain features in type 1 diabetes. Expressed TCRB transcripts were sequenced because the entire RNA isolate underwent reverse transcription. Measured with immunoSEQ multiplex PCR; TCRdb has only the in-frame clones, and not every one. Here the sample spans fewer than 900,000 clones, roughly 17% being singletons. The sample consisted of naive CD4+ T cells from blood. These receptors originate from a woman between 18 and 29 years old in good health.

For this clone: Other DNA sequences in this sample translate to the same CDR3. The chain links TRBV7-3 to TRBJ2-2; no reliable D call. In germline, CDR1 is SGHTA, CDR2 FQGTGA. CDR3 length: 13 residues. Trimming pared 0 bases from V and 2 bases from J, leaving 1 base between. CDR3 coding DNA: TGTGCCAGCAGCTTAACTAACACCGGGGAGCTGTTTTTT. Translated, it gives CASSLTNTGELFF.

In its sample, this clone was seen a few times. DNA of the CDR3: TGTGCCATCAGTTCGGGACTAGCAATTTACAATGAGCAGTTCTTC. This encodes CAISSGLAIYNEQFF. The V call is TRBV10-3, the J call TRBJ2-1; 9 bases line up with TRBD2. Germline CDR1 ENHRY, CDR2 SYGVKD. Losses at the gene ends were 5 bases for V and 4 bases for J; bases not matched to a gene: 6. The CDR3 has 15 amino acids.

V usage is TRBV5-1 and J usage is TRBJ2-1, with 13 bases lining up with TRBD2. With 5 bases clipped from V and 0 bases from J, the junction kept 5 bases outside the gene matches. There are 17 residues in the CDR3. Germline CDR1 is SGHRS and CDR2 is YFSETQ. The CDR3 bases are TGCGCCAGCAGTGAACTAGCGGGAGGGAGCTCCTACAATGAGCAGTTCTTC. As protein: CASSELAGGSSYNEQFF.

This clone was seen more than once but under ten times. The chain has TRBV29-1 and TRBJ1-2; 10 nucleotides match TRBD1. V shed 1 base, J shed 7 bases, and the junction held 6 bases outside the gene matches. This CDR3 is 14 amino acids long. The V gene's germline CDR1 is SQVTM and CDR2 ANQGSEA. CDR3 DNA sequence: TGCAGCGTTGAAGGCTGGGACAGGGGTAGTGGCTACACCTTC. It specifies CSVEGWDRGSGYTF.

This clone was detected a few times. The chain has TRBV28 and TRBJ2-1, with D tentatively TRBD2 (6 bases). The CDR3 covers 18 residues. With 4 bases removed from V and 0 bases from J, the gap between germline ends came to 19 bases. The germline V gene encodes CDR1 MDHEN and CDR2 SYDVKM. The CDR3 sequence is CASSSGWGGRGSYNEQFF. The CDR3 nucleotides read TGTGCCAGCAGTTCTGGATGGGGCGGGCGGGGCTCCTACAATGAGCAGTTCTTC.

The V call is TRBV12-5, the J call TRBJ2-5, with 8 bases matching TRBD2. In germline, CDR1 is LGHNT, CDR2 FRNRAP. This CDR3 is built from 17 residues. The V segment lost 1 base and the J segment 4 bases; nucleotides outside the gene matches: 11. The CDR3: CASGLETLAGTGETQYF. As DNA, the CDR3 is TGTGCTAGTGGTTTGGAAACCTTAGCGGGAACTGGAGAGACCCAGTACTTC.

This clone was seen once. The chain is built from TRBV28 and TRBJ2-7; 10 bases are a match to TRBD1. V shed 1 base and J 4 bases; nucleotides not matched to a gene: 10. The CDR3 runs 17 residues. Germline lookup yields CDR1 MDHEN and CDR2 SYDVKM. The CDR3 sequence is CASSLFAGTGAWYEQYF. Written as DNA, the CDR3 is TGTGCCAGCAGTTTATTTGCCGGGACAGGGGCATGGTACGAGCAGTACTTC.

This rearrangement joins TRBV5-4 to TRBJ1-2, with 10 bases lining up with TRBD1. CDR3 size: 15 residues. Per germline, CDR1 SGHNT and CDR2 YYREEE (reference sequence). V lost 1 base to trimming and J lost 5 bases; unmatched junction nucleotides: 5. The CDR3 is CASSLRTGGWYGYTF. The CDR3 DNA sequence: TGTGCCAGCAGCTTGCGGACAGGGGGATGGTATGGCTACACCTTC.

In the case of this clone: The germline gene is not matched at one end of the junction; a read error may be the cause. The CDR3 nucleotides are TGTGCCACCAGTCGGTGGGACGGGGCCTACGAGCAGTACTTC. It is translated as CATSRWDGAYEQYF. The chain recombines TRBV25-1 with TRBJ2-7; D is possibly TRBD1 or TRBD2 (5 bases each). The CDR3 covers 14 residues. Germline V gene lookup returns CDR1 MGHDK and CDR2 SYGVNS.

This clone was recorded a few times. The rearrangement links TRBV18 to TRBJ2-5; D not resolved. Trimming pared 5 bases from V and 4 bases from J, leaving 11 bases between. Per the germline V gene, CDR1 is KGHSH and CDR2 is LQKENI. The CDR3 loop spans 13 amino acids. CDR3 protein: CASSEPGGETQYF. CDR3 nucleotides: TGTGCCAGCTCAGAACCCGGCGGAGAGACCCAGTACTTC.

This clone occurred a few times. The chain carries TRBV29-1 and TRBJ1-2; D call uncertain. From germline, CDR1 is SQVTM and CDR2 ANQGSEA. Trimming left V 7 bases short and J 8 bases short, with 17 bases between. This CDR3 spans 12 amino acids. This CDR3 is CSAYSGPRGYTF. In nucleotides, the CDR3 is TGCAGCGCTTACTCTGGGCCGCGCGGCTACACCTTC.

This rearrangement joins TRBV28 to TRBJ2-7; 8 positions match TRBD1. V trimming: 2 bases; J trimming: 5 bases; junction bases outside the gene matches: 5. From germline, CDR1 is MDHEN and CDR2 SYDVKM. The CDR3 runs 14 residues. The CDR3 region has the DNA TGTGCCAGCAGTTTACAGGGGGCTGTGGACGAGCAGTACTTC. It translates to CASSLQGAVDEQYF.

This clone has more than one count but fewer than ten. The rearrangement joins TRBV4-3 to TRBJ2-2; D gene ambiguous. The V and J ends lost 2 bases and 3 bases respectively, with 7 bases between them. The germline gives CDR1 LGHNA, CDR2 YSLEER. The CDR3 is 14 residues long. The CDR3 DNA follows: TGCGCCAGCAGCCAAACTACCCACACCGGGGAGCTGTTTTTT. This codes for CASSQTTHTGELFF.

The table lists this clone with a few counts. The CDR3 loop is CASSPLAGGVDNEQFF. In nucleotides, the CDR3 is TGTGCCAGCAGCCCGTTAGCGGGAGGGGTTGACAATGAGCAGTTCTTC. The rearrangement links TRBV9 to TRBJ2-1, with 11 bases fitting TRBD2. The CDR3 has 16 residues. With V trimmed by 4 bases and J by 5 bases, 8 bases remained unmatched. Germline loops: CDR1 SGDLS, CDR2 YYNGEE.

This clone was recorded a few times. This rearrangement joins TRBV2 to TRBJ2-1; the match to TRBD2 covers 8 bases. V lost 6 bases and J lost 12; bases outside the gene matches: 16. Germline lookup yields CDR1 SNHLY and CDR2 FYNNEI. The CDR3 loop spans 15 amino acids. DNA of the CDR3: TGTGCCAGCAGCCCCGGGACTAGTCTTATTATCGTGCAGTTCTTC. As protein: CASSPGTSLIIVQFF. Full variable domain (remainder filled in from reference TRBV2 and TRBJ2-1): EPEVTQTPSHQVTQMGQEVILRCVPISNHLYFYWYRQILGQKVEFLVSFYNNEISEKSEIFDDQFSVERPDGSNFTLKIRSTKLEDSAMYFCASSPGTSLIIVQFFGPGTRLTVL.

The chain couples TRBV7-6 to TRBJ2-3; D perhaps matches TRBD2 (6 bases). Germline CDR1 reads SGHVS; CDR2 reads FNYEAQ. The CDR3 consists of 16 residues. V was trimmed by 2 bases and J by 2 bases, leaving 14 bases between them. In DNA form, the CDR3 reads TGTGCCAGCAGCTTACTCGGCGGGATTGACACAGATACGCAGTATTTT. Translated, it gives CASSLLGGIDTDTQYF. The full variable domain, rest sourced from reference TRBV7-6 and TRBJ2-3, is GAGVSQSPRYKVTKRGQDVALRCDPISGHVSLYWYRQALGQGPEFLTYFNYEAQQDKSGLPNDRFSAERPEGSISTLTIQRTEQRDSAMYRCASSLLGGIDTDTQYFGPGTRLTVL.

In its sample, this clone was seen a few times. The rearrangement joins TRBV9 to TRBJ1-5; the D is unclear. Germline CDR1 SGDLS, CDR2 YYNGEE. V lost 0 bases to trimming and J lost 0 bases, with 4 bases between them. The CDR3 is made up of 14 amino acids. The CDR3 spells CASSVVYSNQPQHF. CDR3 nucleotide sequence: TGTGCCAGCAGCGTAGTGTATAGCAATCAGCCCCAGCATTTT.

This clone was recorded a few times. V usage is TRBV11-2 and J usage is TRBJ2-2; TRBD2 agrees at 11 bases. CDR1 and CDR2 (germline): SGHAT, FQNNGV. V was pared by 4 bases and J by 4 bases, with 8 bases of the junction left unmatched. There are 17 residues in the CDR3. The CDR3 DNA reads as TGTGCCAGCAGCTCAAGATTAACTAGCGGGGGCACCGGGGAGCTGTTTTTT. It specifies CASSSRLTSGGTGELFF.

In its sample, this clone was seen a few times. The CDR3 bases are TGTGCCAGCAGCCGGACAGGCGGAAGCTACTCCGAAAAACTGTTTTTT. Translated, it gives CASSRTGGSYSEKLFF. The chain is built from TRBV7-9 and TRBJ1-4, with 7 bases that match TRBD1. The CDR3 consists of 16 residues. The germline V gene has CDR1 SEHNR and CDR2 FQNEAQ (reference sequence). Unmatched junction bases numbered 14, after V lost 5 bases and J lost 8 bases.

This chain joins TRBV18 and TRBJ1-4, with TRBD1 as a possible D gene (5 bases). CDR3 length equals 12 residues. Germline V gene sequence: CDR1 KGHSH, CDR2 LQKENI. V was shortened by 6 bases and J by 8 bases, with 10 bases between the two germline ends. CDR3 bases: TGTGCCAGCTCCGGGGGGTACGAAAAACTGTTTTTT. This gives the protein CASSGGYEKLFF. Filled out from reference TRBV18 and TRBJ1-4, the complete variable domain reads NAGVMQNPRHLVRRRGQEARLRCSPMKGHSHVYWYRQLPEEGLKFMVYLQKENIIDESGMPKERFSAEFPKEGPSILRIQQVVRGDSAAYFCASSGGYEKLFFGSGTQLSVL.

The sample holds a few counts of this clone. The J gene is TRBJ2-2, the V gene TRBV2; D is perhaps TRBD2 (6 bases). Germline V gene sequence: CDR1 SNHLY, CDR2 FYNNEI. The CDR3 runs 14 residues. V gave up 6 bases and J gave up 3 bases, with 11 bases separating them. CDR3 sequence (DNA): TGTGCCAGCAGGAGCCGACTAGACACCGGGGAGCTGTTTTTT. Its translation: CASRSRLDTGELFF.

This rearrangement joins TRBV7-9 to TRBJ1-1; possible D gene TRBD1, 5 bases. The V end lost 5 bases, the J end lost 7 bases, and 14 bases lay between the germline ends. Germline V CDR1 and CDR2: SEHNR, FQNEAQ (reference sequence). The CDR3 has 13 amino acids. DNA of the CDR3: TGTGCCAGCAGCCCCAGTGGGGGGAGTGAAGCTTTCTTT. Amino acid sequence: CASSPSGGSEAFF.

The sample holds one count of this clone. The chain has TRBV19 and TRBJ2-1; D may be TRBD2 (6 bases). This CDR3 contains 15 residues. Trimming left V 3 bases short and J 7 bases short, with 16 bases between. The germline V gene encodes CDR1 LNHDA and CDR2 SQIVND (reference sequence). CDR3 sequence: CASSIDGGGWNEQFF. CDR3 sequence (DNA): TGTGCCAGTAGTATTGACGGAGGAGGGTGGAATGAGCAGTTCTTC.

The chain recombines TRBV7-2 with TRBJ2-7; 7 bases match TRBD2. This CDR3 has 14 amino acids. With V trimmed by 5 bases and J by 5 bases, 9 bases remained unmatched. CDR1 and CDR2 from the germline V gene are SGHTA and FQGNSA. Here the CDR3 DNA reads TGTGCCAGCAGCCCGGCCGGGAGGAGGAACGAGCAGTACTTC. Encoded protein: CASSPAGRRNEQYF. The full variable domain, with the rest looked up from reference TRBV7-2 and TRBJ2-7, is GAGVSQSPSNKVTEKGKDVELRCDPISGHTALYWYRQSLGQGLEFLIYFQGNSAPDKSGLPSDRFSAERTGGSVSTLTIQRTQQEDSAVYLCASSPAGRRNEQYFGPGTRLTVT.

CDR3 sequence (DNA): TGTGCCAGCAGCTTACTAAGACTAGGAGGGGCCAAAAACATTCAGTACTTC. Translation: CASSLLRLGGAKNIQYF. The V call is TRBV5-6, the J call TRBJ2-4; a possible D gene is TRBD2 (6 bases). Germline V CDR1 and CDR2: SGHDT, YYEEEE. The V and J ends lost 2 bases and 1 base respectively, with 16 bases between them. The CDR3 has 17 residues.